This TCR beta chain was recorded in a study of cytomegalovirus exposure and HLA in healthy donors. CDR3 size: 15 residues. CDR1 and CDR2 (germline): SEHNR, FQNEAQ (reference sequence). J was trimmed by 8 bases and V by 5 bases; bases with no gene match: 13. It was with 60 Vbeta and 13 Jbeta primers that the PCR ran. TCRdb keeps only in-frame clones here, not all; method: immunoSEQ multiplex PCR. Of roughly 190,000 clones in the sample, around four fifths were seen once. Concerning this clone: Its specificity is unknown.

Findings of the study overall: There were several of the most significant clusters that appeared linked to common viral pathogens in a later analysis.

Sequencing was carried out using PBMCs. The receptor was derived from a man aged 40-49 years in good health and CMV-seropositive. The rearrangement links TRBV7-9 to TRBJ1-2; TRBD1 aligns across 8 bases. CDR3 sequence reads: CASSPPAQGADGYTF. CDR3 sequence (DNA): TGTGCCAGCAGCCCGCCCGCCCAGGGGGCGGACGGCTACACCTTC.